Included here is one TCR beta chain sequence, with context. A read error may be the cause here, since a much bigger clone is one base away. The record originates from a study of read filtering for tumor transcriptome and immune sequencing. Study as a whole: TCR-mapped reads were about 3.5 to 11 million with IR-seq versus about 85 to 1,300 with RNA-seq.

Trimming took 1 base from V and 5 from J; bases not matched to a gene: 4. CDR1 LGHNA and CDR2 YNFKEQ come from the germline V gene. The CDR3 extends over 14 amino acids. This library used around 0.4 ug RNA and molecular barcoded adaptors spanning alpha/delta and beta/gamma chains. TCRdb re-called the reads through MiXCR, storing one row per CDR3 protein. The sample lists tens of thousands of distinct CDR3 sequences, approximately 19% occurring once. This TCR was sampled from a donor older than 35 with multiple myeloma. The chain has TRBV4-2 and TRBJ2-5, with 7 bases that match TRBD2. Specimen: a population of CD138-negative cells sorted from bone marrow. As DNA, the CDR3 is TGTGCCAGCAGCCAAGCGGGGGGAGGGGAGACCCAGTACTTC. Translating gives CASSQAGGGETQYF.